The clone carrying this T cell receptor (beta chain) was picked up one time. The antigen is undetermined. The data derive from a study of shared clonotypes between healthy human individuals. Overall study findings and caveats: Larger richness was generally estimated for naive than memory subsets.

The germline V gene has CDR1 SQVTM and CDR2 ANQGSEA. The CDR3 runs 13 residues. V lost 5 bases, J lost 0 bases, and 11 bases lay in between. Assay used: immunoSEQ multiplex PCR; TCRdb lists only in-frame clones, some missing. The sample shows under 1,100,000 clones, roughly 74% of them seen only once. The genes are TRBV29-1 and TRBJ2-7; perhaps TRBD1 as D (5 bases). This clonotype was obtained from a man younger than 35 in good health. Some clones in this sample may be carry-over from other donors' samples. The sample consisted of memory CD4+ T cells from PBMCs. Subset of the sample: CD45RA-negative fraction. As DNA, the CDR3 is TGCAGCGTTAGGGGCAGGCTCTCCTACGAGCAGTACTTC. Protein product: CSVRGRLSYEQYF.